Below, 24 T cell receptor beta chains from the same sample are listed, as sequenced in a study of T cells in Graves' hyperthyroidism and ophthalmopathy (dated by TCRdb to about 2019). Library prep was done by multiplex PCR. The sequencer listed for this sample is Illumina HiSeq 2000. The TCR beta CDR3 regions were amplified from RNA transcripts. For the first round of RT-PCR on the TCR CDR3, the HTBI primer set was used together with the Qiagen OneStep RT-PCR kit. Using fastp at Q25 and MiXCR, TCRdb reprocessed the public reads and kept productive beta chains. Each entry merges the rows of one CDR3 protein and shows their most common DNA and genes. Here the sample has some 500,000 distinct CDR3 sequences; around 14% occur a single time. Of the sample, 17% is held by the ten largest clones. The sample taken for sequencing was blood. Receptors were obtained from a woman younger than 30 with Graves' hyperthyroidism.

Many counts were recorded for this clonotype. This chain joins TRBV24-1 and TRBJ1-5; 11 bases are a match to TRBD1. Germline assignment: CDR1 KGHDR and CDR2 SFDVKD. Trimming took 3 bases from V and 6 from J; bases not matched to a gene: 9. The CDR3 runs 17 residues. The CDR3, as DNA: TGTGCCACCAGTGATAGACGGACAGGGGGCGAGGGTCAGCCCCAGCATTTT. It encodes CATSDRRTGGEGQPQHF.

This clonotype was observed at least ten times. The rearrangement links TRBV7-9 to TRBJ1-1, with a weak D call TRBD1 (6 bases). The germline V gene has CDR1 SEHNR and CDR2 FQNEAQ (reference sequence). This CDR3 comprises 14 residues. The ends were cut back, 6 bases at V and 7 bases at J, with 18 bases in the middle. CDR3 DNA: TGTGCCAGCAGTCATAAAAGACAGGCCTTTGAAGCTTTCTTT. Its protein is CASSHKRQAFEAFF.

This clonotype was observed many times. This sequence joins TRBV29-1 and TRBJ1-1; a weak D match, TRBD1 (5 bases). This CDR3 comprises 12 residues. Germline loops: CDR1 SQVTM, CDR2 ANQGSEA. The V end lost 5 bases, the J end lost 1 base, and 8 bases lay between the germline ends. This CDR3 reads CSVQQGNTEAFF. The CDR3 DNA follows: TGCAGCGTTCAGCAGGGGAACACTGAAGCTTTCTTT.

This sequence joins TRBV6-5 and TRBJ1-1, with D maybe TRBD1 (6 bases). The CDR3 has 14 amino acids. V lost 2 bases and J lost 1, with 8 bases in between. In germline, CDR1 is MNHEY, CDR2 SVGAGI. The CDR3 bases are TGTGCCAGCAGTTACGAGGGGGGGAACACTGAAGCTTTCTTT. As protein: CASSYEGGNTEAFF.

This clonotype showed up many times. This sequence joins TRBV30 and TRBJ1-1; D perhaps matches TRBD1 (6 bases). Germline CDR1 GTSNPN, CDR2 SVGIG (reference sequence). The CDR3 contains 11 residues. V was shortened by 5 bases and J by 8 bases, with 12 bases between the two germline ends. The CDR3 reads CAWWGPPEAFF. CDR3 DNA sequence: TGTGCCTGGTGGGGGCCTCCGGAAGCTTTCTTT.

This clonotype was seen a handful of times. The chain combines TRBV9 with TRBJ2-3; D is tentatively TRBD1 or TRBD2 (5 bases each). The CDR3 loop spans 14 amino acids. Deletions cut 2 bases from V and 4 bases from J, with 11 bases between. The V gene's germline CDR1 is SGDLS and CDR2 YYNGEE. Here the CDR3 DNA reads TGTGCCAGCAGCGTGCGGTTGGGGGCAGATACGCAGTATTTT. This gives the protein CASSVRLGADTQYF.

The table lists this clonotype with many counts. This rearrangement joins TRBV7-6 to TRBJ2-3; 15 bases align to TRBD2. J lost 5 bases, V lost 5 bases, and 11 bases had no gene match. Germline V lookup: CDR1 SGHVS, CDR2 FNYEAQ. The CDR3 loop spans 18 amino acids. The CDR3 protein is CASSLGGTSGRPRDTQYF. CDR3 in DNA: TGTGCCAGCAGCCTGGGCGGGACTAGCGGGAGGCCGAGAGATACGCAGTATTTT.

This clonotype was counted ten times or more. The J gene is TRBJ1-6, the V gene TRBV12-3 or TRBV12-4; D is possibly TRBD1 (5 bases). V was trimmed by 3 bases and J by 10 bases, leaving 13 bases between them. The CDR3 is 14 amino acids. CDR3 DNA: TGTGCCAGCAGTTTGTCACAGGTCGTGTCACCCCTCCACTTT. This gives the protein CASSLSQVVSPLHF.

The chain recombines TRBV4-2 with TRBJ2-2; 8 nucleotides agree with TRBD2. CDR3 size: 16 residues. After removal of 1 base from V and 4 bases from J, the junction contained 5 bases not matched to a gene. CDR1 and CDR2 from the germline V gene are LGHNA and YNFKEQ. CDR3 residues: CASSQAGGRITGELFF. CDR3 bases: TGTGCCAGCAGCCAAGCGGGAGGGCGGATCACCGGGGAGCTGTTTTTT.

This clonotype occurred a few times. This chain's CDR3 is CASSEGGPVYEQYF. The CDR3 nucleotides are TGTGCCAGCAGTGAAGGGGGGCCGGTCTACGAGCAGTACTTC. This rearrangement joins TRBV6-1 to TRBJ2-7; D is perhaps TRBD1 (6 bases). Germline V gene sequence: CDR1 MNHNS, CDR2 SASEGT. This CDR3 is 14 amino acids long. The V gene lost 1 base and the J gene lost 3 bases, with 10 bases spanning the gap.

This clonotype was seen many times. In DNA form, the CDR3 reads TGTGCCAGCAGTGAAGGGGCCTACTCTGGAAACACCATATATTTT. Amino acids: CASSEGAYSGNTIYF. The chain links TRBV6-1 to TRBJ1-3; D not certain. The length of the CDR3 is 15 residues. The germline V gene encodes CDR1 MNHNS and CDR2 SASEGT. The germline V and J ends were trimmed by 1 base and 0 bases, with 7 bases remaining between them.

This clonotype occurred many times. The chain is built from TRBV6-1 and TRBJ2-7, with D perhaps being TRBD1 or TRBD2 (5 bases each). The CDR3 extends over 13 amino acids. Trimming took 7 bases from V and 1 from J, leaving 11 bases between them. In germline, CDR1 is MNHNS, CDR2 SASEGT. The CDR3 DNA reads TGTGCCAGCAACCTGGGACGGTCCTACGAGCAGTACGTC. It encodes CASNLGRSYEQYV.

The rearrangement links TRBV28 to TRBJ1-4; a weak D match, TRBD1 (6 bases). The CDR3 has 14 amino acids. In germline, CDR1 is MDHEN, CDR2 SYDVKM. The V and J ends lost 3 bases and 8 bases respectively, with 13 bases between them. The CDR3 bases are TGTGCCAGCAGTTTTGCGGGGGCGCGGGAAAAACTGTTTTTT. This codes for CASSFAGAREKLFF.

This clonotype was seen ten or more times. The genes are TRBV6-1 and TRBJ2-7; no reliable D call. Germline CDR1 reads MNHNS; CDR2 reads SASEGT. The CDR3 has 12 amino acids. The V gene lost 1 base and the J gene lost 4 bases, with 5 bases spanning the gap. Here the CDR3 DNA reads TGTGCCAGCAGTGAAGTGGTATACGAGCAGTACGTC. It codes for CASSEVVYEQYV.

In this sample, this clonotype turned up many times. The gene calls are TRBV7-2 and TRBJ2-1; 10 bases fit TRBD1. The CDR3 length is 16 residues. After removal of 6 bases from V and 5 bases from J, the junction contained 10 bases not matched to a gene. Germline V gene lookup returns CDR1 SGHTA and CDR2 FQGNSA. The CDR3 is CASSSGWDRGHNEQFF. The DNA for the CDR3 is TGTGCCAGCAGTTCTGGTTGGGACAGGGGCCACAATGAGCAGTTCTTC.

This clonotype has ten or more counts. V and J are TRBV7-9 and TRBJ1-1; TRBD1 aligns across 8 bases. CDR3 length equals 12 residues. Trimming removed 1 base from V and 10 bases from J; junction bases left unmatched: 2. In germline, CDR1 is SEHNR, CDR2 FQNEAQ (reference sequence). Here the CDR3 DNA reads TGTGCCAGCAGCTTAGAACAGGGGGGAGCTTTCTTT. Translated, it gives CASSLEQGGAFF.

This clonotype was recorded at least ten times. The chain combines TRBV7-9 with TRBJ2-1, with no clear D. Germline CDR1 SEHNR, CDR2 FQNEAQ (reference sequence). CDR3 length: 17 amino acids. Trimming cost V 5 bases and J 4 bases, with 21 bases left between them. DNA for the CDR3: TGTGCCAGCAGCCGAACTCCATTCCTTGGGGTATACAATGAGCAGTTCTTC. Protein: CASSRTPFLGVYNEQFF.

This clonotype was counted at least ten times. V gene TRBV11-1 combines with J gene TRBJ2-3, with no clear D. The V gene lost 2 bases and the J gene lost 2 bases, with 11 bases spanning the gap. CDR3 length: 15 residues. CDR1 and CDR2 from the germline V gene are SGHAT and FQDESV (reference sequence). The CDR3 DNA sequence: TGTGCCAGCAGCTTAACTTGGCAGTCCACAGATACGCAGTATTTT. Translation: CASSLTWQSTDTQYF.

Of note for this clonotype: A much larger clone lies one base from this, so it may be a read error. This chain links TRBV12-3 or TRBV12-4 with TRBJ2-7; D gene uncertain. V shed 5 bases and J shed 6 bases, with 11 bases lying between them. The CDR3 length is 12 residues. CDR3 nucleotides: TGTGCCAGCAGTCCTACAGAGGTCGAGCAGTACTTC. Its protein is CASSPTEVEQYF.

The chain is built from TRBV5-1 and TRBJ2-7, with 10 bases identical to TRBD1. This CDR3 is built from 14 residues. The trim removed 4 bases at V and 5 bases at J, leaving 6 bases unmatched. Germline V gene sequence: CDR1 SGHRS, CDR2 YFSETQ. Here the CDR3 reads CASSPGTGVDEQYF. CDR3 in DNA: TGCGCCAGCAGCCCCGGGACAGGGGTCGACGAGCAGTACTTC.

This clonotype has more than one count but fewer than ten. The chain recombines TRBV9 with TRBJ2-1, with a possible D match to TRBD1 (6 bases). The V gene's germline CDR1 is SGDLS and CDR2 YYNGEE. This CDR3 comprises 16 residues. The germline V and J ends were trimmed by 4 bases and 6 bases, with 20 bases remaining between them. CDR3 nucleotides: TGTGCCAGCAGCTGGAATAGGGGGACCAGGAGCAATGAGCAGTTCTTC. Its protein product is CASSWNRGTRSNEQFF.

The sample holds a few counts of this clonotype. The V gene is TRBV6-5, the J gene TRBJ2-7; D gene unclear. The CDR3 covers 14 residues. The V end was cut by 4 bases, the J end by 0 bases, with 10 bases between. Looked up from germline, CDR1 is MNHEY and CDR2 is SVGAGI. CDR3 nucleotides: TGTGCCAGCAGTTCCCTGGAAAGCTCCTACGAGCAGTACTTC. Amino acids: CASSSLESSYEQYF.

This clonotype was found many times. V and J are TRBV12-3 or TRBV12-4 and TRBJ1-3; maybe TRBD1 (5 bases). The CDR3 is made up of 16 amino acids. Trimming shortened V by 6 bases and J by 0 bases, and 15 bases separated the two germline ends. Here the CDR3 DNA reads TGTGCCAGCAGCGGCGACAGACGACGCTCTGGAAACACCATATATTTT. Translation: CASSGDRRRSGNTIYF.

This clonotype was recorded at least ten times. The V and J genes are TRBV6-1 and TRBJ1-5, with unresolved D. The V gene lost 7 bases and the J gene lost 6 bases, with 16 bases spanning the gap. The length of the CDR3 is 14 residues. Germline assignment: CDR1 MNHNS and CDR2 SASEGT. CDR3 DNA sequence: TGTGCCAGCACCCCCAAGGCAGCGGGTCAGCCCCAGCATTTT. Its protein product is CASTPKAAGQPQHF.